These T cell receptor beta chains were read from a single sample in a study of T cells expressing NK-cell markers. Reanalyzing the 5' RACE reads, TCRdb keeps one entry per CDR3 protein, without DNA. This listing includes approximately 420,000 distinct CDR3 sequences. The sequenced sample consisted of blood T cells: a sorted CD56 or NKG2C T cell subset, CD4+ or CD8+ T cells, or bulk PBMC T cells (not recorded which). Receptor source: a woman aged 45-65 years in good health. Both conserved end residues are part of each CDR3.

CATLRAGTNYGYTF,TRBJ1-2,TRBV12-3/TRBV12-4
CASSHSPRTGGTYNEQFF,TRBJ2-1,TRBV4-1
CASSLAAGMYYEQYF,TRBJ2-7,TRBV12-3/TRBV12-4
CASSKGGVATQYF,TRBJ2-5,TRBV10-2
CAWSVRGRGGEAFF,TRBJ1-1,TRBV30
CASSLGSSGRPYNEQFF,TRBJ2-1,TRBV7-8
CASSLGTSLEYF,TRBJ2-5,TRBV5-6
CASSFRYAGTGDDYLDTQYF,TRBJ2-3,TRBV9
CASSQEYAVGEQFF,TRBJ2-1,TRBV4-2
CAISGLGSSGANVLTF,TRBJ2-6,TRBV10-3
CASSLGGTAIAYEQYF,TRBJ2-7,TRBV5-1